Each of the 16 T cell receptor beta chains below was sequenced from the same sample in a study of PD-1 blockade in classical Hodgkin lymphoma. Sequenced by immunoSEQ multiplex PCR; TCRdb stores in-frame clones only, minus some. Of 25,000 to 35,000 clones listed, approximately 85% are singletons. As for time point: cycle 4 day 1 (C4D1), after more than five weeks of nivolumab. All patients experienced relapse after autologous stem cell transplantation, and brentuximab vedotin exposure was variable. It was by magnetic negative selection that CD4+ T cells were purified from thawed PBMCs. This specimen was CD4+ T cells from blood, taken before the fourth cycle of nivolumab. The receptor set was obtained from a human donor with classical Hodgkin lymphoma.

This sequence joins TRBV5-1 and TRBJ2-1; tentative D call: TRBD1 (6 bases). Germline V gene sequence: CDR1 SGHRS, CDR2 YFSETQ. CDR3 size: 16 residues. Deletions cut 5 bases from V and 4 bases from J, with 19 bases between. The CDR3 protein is CASSLTTGQAYNEQFF. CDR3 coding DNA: TGCGCCAGCAGTTTGACCACGGGACAAGCATACAATGAGCAGTTCTTC.

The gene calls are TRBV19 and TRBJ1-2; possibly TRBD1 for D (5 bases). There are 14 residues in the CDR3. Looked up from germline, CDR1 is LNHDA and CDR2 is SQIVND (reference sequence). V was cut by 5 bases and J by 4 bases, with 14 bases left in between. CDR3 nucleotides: TGTGCCAGTAGTCCAACGGGACCGACCTATGGCTACACCTTC. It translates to CASSPTGPTYGYTF. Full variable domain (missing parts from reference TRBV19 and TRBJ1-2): DGGITQSPKYLFRKEGQNVTLSCEQNLNHDAMYWYRQDPGQGLRLIYYSQIVNDFQKGDIAEGYSVSREKKESFPLTVTSAQKNPTAFYLCASSPTGPTYGYTFGSGTRLTVV.

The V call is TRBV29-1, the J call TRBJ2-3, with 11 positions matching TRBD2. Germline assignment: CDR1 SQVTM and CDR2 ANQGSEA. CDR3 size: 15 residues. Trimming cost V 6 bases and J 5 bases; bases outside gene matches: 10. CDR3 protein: CSVTLSSGRLDTQYF. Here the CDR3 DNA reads TGCAGCGTGACCCTCTCTAGCGGGAGGTTAGATACGCAGTATTTT.

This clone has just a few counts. The CDR3 coding sequence is TGTGCCAGCAGTGAACAGGGTGACTTCTATGGCTACACCTTC. This codes for CASSEQGDFYGYTF. This chain connects TRBV6-1 to TRBJ1-2, with a weak D call TRBD1 (5 bases). Trimming took off 2 bases at V and 4 bases at J, with 11 bases between the two ends. The CDR3 has 14 residues. Germline loops: CDR1 MNHNS, CDR2 SASEGT.

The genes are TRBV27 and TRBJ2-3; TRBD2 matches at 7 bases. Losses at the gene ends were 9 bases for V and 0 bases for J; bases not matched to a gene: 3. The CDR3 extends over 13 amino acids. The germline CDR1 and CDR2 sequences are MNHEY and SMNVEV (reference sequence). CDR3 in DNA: TGTGCCAGTAGACTAGCTAGCACAGATACGCAGTATTTT. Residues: CASRLASTDTQYF.

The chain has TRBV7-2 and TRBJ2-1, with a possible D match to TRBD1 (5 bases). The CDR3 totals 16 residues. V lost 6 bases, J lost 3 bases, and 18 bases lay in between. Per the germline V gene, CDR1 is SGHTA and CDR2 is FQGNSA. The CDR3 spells CASSGAGRFGYNEQFF. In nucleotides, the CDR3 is TGTGCCAGCAGTGGGGCAGGCAGATTTGGCTACAATGAGCAGTTCTTC.

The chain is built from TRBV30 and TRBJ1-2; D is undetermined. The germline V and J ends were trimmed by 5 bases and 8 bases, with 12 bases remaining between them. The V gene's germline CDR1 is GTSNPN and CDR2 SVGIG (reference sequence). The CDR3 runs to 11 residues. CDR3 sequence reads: CAWVRTDGYTF. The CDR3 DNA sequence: TGTGCCTGGGTCCGGACGGACGGCTACACCTTC.

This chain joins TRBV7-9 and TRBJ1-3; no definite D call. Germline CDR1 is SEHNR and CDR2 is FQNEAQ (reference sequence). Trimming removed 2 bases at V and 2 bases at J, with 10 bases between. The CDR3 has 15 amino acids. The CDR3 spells CASSLYPQAGNTIYF. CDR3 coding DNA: TGTGCCAGCAGCTTATATCCTCAGGCTGGAAACACCATATATTTT.

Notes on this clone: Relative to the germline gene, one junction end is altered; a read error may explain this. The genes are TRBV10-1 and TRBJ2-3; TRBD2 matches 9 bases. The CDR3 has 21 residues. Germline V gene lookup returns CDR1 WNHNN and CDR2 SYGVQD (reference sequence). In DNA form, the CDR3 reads TGCGCCAGCAGTGAGTCGACTGGCCTAGCGGGAAAACTTCGCTCCACAAATACGCAGTATTTT. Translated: CASSESTGLAGKLRSTNTQYF.

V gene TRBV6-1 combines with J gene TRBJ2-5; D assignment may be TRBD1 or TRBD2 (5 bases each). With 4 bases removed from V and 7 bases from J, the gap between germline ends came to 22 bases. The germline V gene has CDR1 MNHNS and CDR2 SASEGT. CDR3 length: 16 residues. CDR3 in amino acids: CASSGGDYRSPWTQYF. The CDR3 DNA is TGTGCCAGCAGTGGAGGTGACTACAGGTCCCCCTGGACCCAGTACTTC.

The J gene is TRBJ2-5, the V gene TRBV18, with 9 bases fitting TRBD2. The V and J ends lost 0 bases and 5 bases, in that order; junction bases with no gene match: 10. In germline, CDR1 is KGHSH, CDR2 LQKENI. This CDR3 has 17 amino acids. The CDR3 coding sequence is TGTGCCAGCTCACCACCGGGCTTTAGCGGGAGTCCCGAGACCCAGTACTTC. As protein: CASSPPGFSGSPETQYF.

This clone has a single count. CDR3 DNA: TGTGCCTGCCGGACAGCGAAGCGCACCGGGGAGCTGTTTTTT. It translates to CACRTAKRTGELFF. The chain recombines TRBV30 with TRBJ2-2; D may be TRBD1 (6 bases). From germline, CDR1 is GTSNPN and CDR2 SVGIG (reference sequence). Trimming stripped 6 bases from V and 4 bases from J, with 15 bases between. This CDR3 has 14 residues.

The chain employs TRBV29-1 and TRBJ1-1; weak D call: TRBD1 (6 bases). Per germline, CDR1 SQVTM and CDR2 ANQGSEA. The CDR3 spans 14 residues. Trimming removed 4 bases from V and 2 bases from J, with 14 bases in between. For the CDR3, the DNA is TGCAGCGTTGGAAGAGGGGGACTCAACACTGAAGCTTTCTTT. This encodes CSVGRGGLNTEAFF. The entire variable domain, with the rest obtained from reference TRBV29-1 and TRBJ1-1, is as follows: SAVISQKPSRDICQRGTSLTIQCQVDSQVTMMFWYRQQPGQSLTLIATANQGSEATYESGFVIDKFPISRPNLTFSTLTVSNMSPEDSSIYLCSVGRGGLNTEAFFGQGTRLTVV.

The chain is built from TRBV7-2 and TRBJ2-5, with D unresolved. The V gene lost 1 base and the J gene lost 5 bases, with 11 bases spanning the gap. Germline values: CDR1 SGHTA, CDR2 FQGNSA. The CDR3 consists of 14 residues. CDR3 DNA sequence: TGTGCCAGCAGCTTAGAGGCTCGGTCGGAGACCCAGTACTTC. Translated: CASSLEARSETQYF.

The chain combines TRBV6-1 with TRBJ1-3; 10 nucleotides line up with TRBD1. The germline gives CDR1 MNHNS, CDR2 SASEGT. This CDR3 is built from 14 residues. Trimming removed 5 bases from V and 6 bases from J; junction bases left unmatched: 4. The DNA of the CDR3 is TGTGCCAGCAGTTTCGGGACAGGGGTAAACACCATATATTTT. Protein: CASSFGTGVNTIYF.

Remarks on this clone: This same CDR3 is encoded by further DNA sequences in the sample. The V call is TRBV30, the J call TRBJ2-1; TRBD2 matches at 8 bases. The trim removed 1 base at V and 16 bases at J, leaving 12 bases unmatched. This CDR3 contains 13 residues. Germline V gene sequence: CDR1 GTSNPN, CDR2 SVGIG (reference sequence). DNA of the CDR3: TGTGCCTGGAGTGGCCAAGCGCGGGGGGTGGGCTTCTTC. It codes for CAWSGQARGVGFF.